A selection of T cell receptor beta chains follows, all from one sample in a study of cytomegalovirus exposure and HLA in healthy donors. Repertoires were generated with immunoSEQ multiplex PCR, while TCRdb's copy carries only in-frame clones and drops some. The top ten hold 4.5% to 5% of the sample, which has more than 60,000 clones, roughly 95% seen once. Sequencing input: PBMCs. These receptors all stem from a young woman in good health and CMV-seropositive. Both conserved end residues are part of each CDR3. The order of the fields is D gene, J gene, clone size, V gene, CDR3 DNA, CDR3 protein. A D gene is named only where the DNA matches it firmly. The size field is filled for only some rows; it gives once, few, many or a size class.

TRBD1	TRBJ2-1	NA	TRBV11-1	TGTGCCAGCAGCTCGACAGGGAACTACAATGAGCAGTTCTTC	CASSSTGNYNEQFF
TRBD1	TRBJ2-1	NA	TRBV9	TGTGCCAGCAGCCCCCGGGACAGGGCCTACAATGAGCAGTTCTTC	CASSPRDRAYNEQFF
TRBD1	TRBJ2-1	NA	TRBV11-1	TGTGCCAGCAGCTTTGGAGACAGGGCACACAATGAGCAGTTCTTC	CASSFGDRAHNEQFF
NA	TRBJ2-5	NA	TRBV29-1	TGCAGCGTTGACCTCGGACAGCAGCAAGAGGCCCAGTACTTC	CSVDLGQQQEAQYF
NA	TRBJ2-3	NA	TRBV14	TGTGCCAGCAGCGCATCCACAGTTTCAACAGATACGCAGTATTTT	CASSASTVSTDTQYF
NA	TRBJ2-3	NA	TRBV7-2	TGTGCCAGCAGCTCCTCCTTAAGACTGAGCACAGATACGCAGTATTTT	CASSSSLRLSTDTQYF
NA	TRBJ2-6	NA	TRBV28	TGTGCCAGCAGTTTAGTCTTCTCTGGGGCCAACGTCCTGACTTTC	CASSLVFSGANVLTF
NA	TRBJ2-5	NA	TRBV5-1	TGCGCCAGCAGCCCCACGACCCCAGGGTTAAGGGGCCAAGAGACCCAGTACTTC	CASSPTTPGLRGQETQYF
TRBD1	TRBJ1-1	NA	TRBV6-5	TGTGCCGTCGGACAGGCGGGAACTGAAGCTTTCTTT	CAVGQAGTEAFF
NA	TRBJ2-7	few	TRBV28	TGTGCCAGCACTTCGGGTGATTCCTACGAGCAGTACTTC	CASTSGDSYEQYF
TRBD1	TRBJ1-2	NA	TRBV5-4	TGTGCCAGCAGCTTGGTCGACAGGGCGGGGGGCTACACCTTC	CASSLVDRAGGYTF
TRBD1	TRBJ2-5	NA	TRBV28	TGTGCCAGCAGTCAGAGACAGGGGGTGGAGACCCAGTACTTC	CASSQRQGVETQYF
TRBD2	TRBJ2-1	NA	TRBV13	TGTGCCAGCAGCCCGAGACCAACTAGCGGCTCCTACAATGAGCAGTTCTTC	CASSPRPTSGSYNEQFF
TRBD2	TRBJ2-5	NA	TRBV7-6	TGTGCCAGCAGCCGCGGGGGGCAAGAGACCCAGTACTTC	CASSRGGQETQYF
TRBD2	TRBJ2-7	NA	TRBV6-4	TGTGCCAGCAGTGTATCCGCGGGAGGAGGCTACGAGCAGTACTTC	CASSVSAGGGYEQYF
TRBD1	TRBJ1-2	NA	TRBV28	TGTGCCAGCAGCTCTATGACAGGGGGCAACTATGGCTACACCTTC	CASSSMTGGNYGYTF
NA	TRBJ2-2	NA	TRBV9	TGTGCCAGCAGCGAGCCCGCAGGGGCCGACACCGGGGAGCTGTTTTTT	CASSEPAGADTGELFF
TRBD2	TRBJ2-1	NA	TRBV6-5	TGTGCCAGCAGTTACTCGACTAGCGGAAACAATGAGCAGTTCTTC	CASSYSTSGNNEQFF
TRBD1	TRBJ2-2	NA	TRBV11-3	TGTGCCAGCAGCCGGGACAGGGGGTACACCGGGGAGCTGTTTTTT	CASSRDRGYTGELFF
TRBD1	TRBJ1-2	NA	TRBV13	TGTGCCAGCAGCTTCTCAGGGGGAGGCTACACCTTC	CASSFSGGGYTF
NA	TRBJ1-2	NA	TRBV9	TGTGCCAGCAGACCCGCAGGGGCGTATGGCTACACCTTC	CASRPAGAYGYTF
NA	TRBJ2-3	NA	TRBV10-2	TGCGCCAGCAAACAACAGGAATCCACAGATACGCAGTATTTT	CASKQQESTDTQYF
NA	TRBJ2-2	NA	TRBV10-3	TGTGCCATCAGTGGGGGACAAAAGAACACCGGGGAGCTGTTTTTT	CAISGGQKNTGELFF
TRBD1	TRBJ1-1	NA	TRBV28	TGTGCCAGCAGTTTATTGTCGTTCCGGGACAGCAACATGAACACTGAAGCTTTCTTT	CASSLLSFRDSNMNTEAFF
NA	TRBJ1-4	NA	TRBV28	TGTGCCAGCAGTTTATCCGGGGTTGAAAAACTGTTTTTT	CASSLSGVEKLFF
TRBD1	TRBJ2-7	NA	TRBV28	TGTGCCAGCACCCCGCCCGGACAGGGCAGGGAGCAGTACTTC	CASTPPGQGREQYF
NA	TRBJ1-4	NA	TRBV7-8	TGTGCCAGCAGCTTAGATACAGGGTCTTTTGAAAAACTGTTTTTT	CASSLDTGSFEKLFF
TRBD2	TRBJ2-5	NA	TRBV19	TGTGCCAGTGGCGTAGCGGGAGTTGTGGAGACCCAGTACTTC	CASGVAGVVETQYF
NA	TRBJ1-5	NA	TRBV19	TGTGCCAGTAGTATCGGGATAACGGAGTGGAAGCCCCAGCATTTT	CASSIGITEWKPQHF
NA	TRBJ1-2	NA	TRBV2	TGTGCCAGCAGTGAGAGAAGCTATGGCTACACCTTC	CASSERSYGYTF
TRBD1	TRBJ2-7	NA	TRBV19	TGTGCCAGTAGTATATCCGGGACAGGGGGCTACGAGCAGTACTTC	CASSISGTGGYEQYF
NA	TRBJ2-3	NA	TRBV5-1	TGCGCCAGCAGCTTGGCCGGGGTCTCAGATACGCAGTATTTT	CASSLAGVSDTQYF
NA	TRBJ2-5	NA	TRBV6-5	TGTGCCAGCAGTTACGCTGACGGAGGAGGGGAGACCCAGTACTTC	CASSYADGGGETQYF
NA	TRBJ2-1	NA	TRBV5-1	TGCGCCAGCAGCTTGCCCCTACCGGGGGGCGGGAATGAGCAGTTCTTC	CASSLPLPGGGNEQFF
NA	TRBJ1-1	NA	TRBV13	TGTGCCAGCAGCAGCAGGGGGAACACTGAAGCTTTCTTT	CASSSRGNTEAFF
NA	TRBJ2-4	NA	TRBV28	TGTGCCAGCAAAGGGAGCAGCGAAAACATTCAGTACTTC	CASKGSSENIQYF
TRBD2	TRBJ2-1	NA	TRBV28	TGTGCCAGCAGCATTAGCGGGTCCAATGAGCAGTTCTTC	CASSISGSNEQFF
NA	TRBJ2-2	NA	TRBV28	TGTGCCAGCAGTTTCCTACGGGACTCCTTCACCGGGGAGCTGTTTTTT	CASSFLRDSFTGELFF
NA	TRBJ1-1	NA	TRBV10-1	TGCGCCAGCAGTGAGTCCGCAGGTTCCATGAACACTGAAGCTTTCTTT	CASSESAGSMNTEAFF
TRBD2	TRBJ2-1	NA	TRBV9	TGTGCCAGCAGCGTAGAGCCACTAGCGGCCTCCTACAATGAGCAGTTCTTC	CASSVEPLAASYNEQFF
NA	TRBJ2-7	few	TRBV19	TGTGCCAGTAGTTCAGGATCCTACGAGCAGTACTTC	CASSSGSYEQYF
TRBD1	TRBJ1-1	NA	TRBV6-1	TGTGCCAGCAGGGATCCGGGACAGGGGCGGGAAGCTTTCTTT	CASRDPGQGREAFF
NA	TRBJ2-3	NA	TRBV18	TGTGCCAGCTCACCTCTATTGGCCGTGGTAGCCTCTCCCACAGATACGCAGTATTTT	CASSPLLAVVASPTDTQYF